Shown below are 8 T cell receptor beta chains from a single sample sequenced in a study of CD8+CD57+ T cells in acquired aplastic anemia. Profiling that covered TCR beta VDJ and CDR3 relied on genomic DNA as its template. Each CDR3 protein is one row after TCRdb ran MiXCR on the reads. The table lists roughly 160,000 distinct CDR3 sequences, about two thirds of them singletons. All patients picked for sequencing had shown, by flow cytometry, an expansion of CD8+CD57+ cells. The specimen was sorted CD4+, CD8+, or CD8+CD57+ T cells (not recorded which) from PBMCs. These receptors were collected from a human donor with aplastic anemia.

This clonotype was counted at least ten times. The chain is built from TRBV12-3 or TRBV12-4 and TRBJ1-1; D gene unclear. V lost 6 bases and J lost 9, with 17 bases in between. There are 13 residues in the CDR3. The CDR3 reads CASRPNWGIKAFF. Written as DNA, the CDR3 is TGTGCCAGCAGGCCAAATTGGGGAATCAAAGCTTTCTTT.

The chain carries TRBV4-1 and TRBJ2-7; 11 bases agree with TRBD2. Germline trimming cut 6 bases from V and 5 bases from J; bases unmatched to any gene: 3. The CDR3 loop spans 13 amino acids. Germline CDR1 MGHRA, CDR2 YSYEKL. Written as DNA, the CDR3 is TGCGCCAGCAGTTCGACTAGCGGGAACGAGCAGTACTTC. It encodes CASSSTSGNEQYF.

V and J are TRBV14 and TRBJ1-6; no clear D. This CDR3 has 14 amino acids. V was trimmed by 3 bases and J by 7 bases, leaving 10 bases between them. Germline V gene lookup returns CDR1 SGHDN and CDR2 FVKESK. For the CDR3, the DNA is TGTGCCAGCAGCCAGGGTAACGGGAATTCACCCCTCCACTTT. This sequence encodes CASSQGNGNSPLHF. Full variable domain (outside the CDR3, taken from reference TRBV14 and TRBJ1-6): EAGVTQFPSHSVIEKGQTVTLRCDPISGHDNLYWYRRVMGKEIKFLLHFVKESKQDESGMPNNRFLAERTGGTYSTLKVQPAELEDSGVYFCASSQGNGNSPLHFGNGTRLTVT.

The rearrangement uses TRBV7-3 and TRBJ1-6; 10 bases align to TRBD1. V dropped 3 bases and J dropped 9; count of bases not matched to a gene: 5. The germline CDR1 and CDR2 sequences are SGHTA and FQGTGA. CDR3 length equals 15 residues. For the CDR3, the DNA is TGTGCCAGCAGCTTGGGCGGGACAGGGGTTTCACCCCTCCACTTT. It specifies CASSLGGTGVSPLHF.

The DNA for the CDR3 is TGTGCTAGTGCCCAGTGGGGGGCAAGTCAGCCCCAGCATTTT. It encodes CASAQWGASQPQHF. This chain joins TRBV12-5 and TRBJ1-5, with D tentatively TRBD1 (6 bases). V lost 7 bases and J 6 bases, leaving 16 bases between the germline ends. Germline loops: CDR1 LGHNT, CDR2 FRNRAP. This CDR3 contains 14 residues.

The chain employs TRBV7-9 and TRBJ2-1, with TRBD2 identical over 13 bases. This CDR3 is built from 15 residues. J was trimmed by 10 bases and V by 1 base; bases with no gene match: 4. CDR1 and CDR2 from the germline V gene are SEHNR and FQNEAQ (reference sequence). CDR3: CASSLDGLAGVEQFF. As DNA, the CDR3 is TGTGCCAGCAGCTTAGACGGACTAGCGGGAGTAGAGCAGTTCTTC.

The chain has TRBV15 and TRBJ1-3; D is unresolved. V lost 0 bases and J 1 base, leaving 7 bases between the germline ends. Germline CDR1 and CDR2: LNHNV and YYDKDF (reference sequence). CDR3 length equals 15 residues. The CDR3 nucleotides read TGTGCCACCAGCAGAGATCAAGATTCTGGAAACACCATATATTTT. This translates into CATSRDQDSGNTIYF.

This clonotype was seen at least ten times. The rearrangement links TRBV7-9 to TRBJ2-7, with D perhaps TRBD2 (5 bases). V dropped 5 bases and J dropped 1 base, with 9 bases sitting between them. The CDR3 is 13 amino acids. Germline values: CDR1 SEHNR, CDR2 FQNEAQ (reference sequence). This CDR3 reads CASSPRASYEQYF. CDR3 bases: TGTGCCAGCAGCCCGCGGGCTTCCTACGAGCAGTACTTC. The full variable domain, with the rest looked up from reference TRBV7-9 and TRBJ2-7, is DTGVSQNPRHKITKRGQNVTFRCDPISEHNRLYWYRQTLGQGPEFLTYFQNEAQLEKSRLLSDRFSAERPKGSFSTLEIQRTEQGDSAMYLCASSPRASYEQYFGPGTRLTVT.